The 19 T cell receptor beta chains reported below all come from one sample, sequenced in a study of PD-1 blockade in classical Hodgkin lymphoma. Regarding time point: cycle 4 day 1 (C4D1), after around six weeks of nivolumab. Every one of the patients relapsed after autologous stem cell transplantation (brentuximab vedotin exposure was variable). The study purified CD4+ T cells from thawed PBMCs using magnetic negative selection. Only in-frame clones appear in the TCRdb table, and some are missing; sequencing was by immunoSEQ multiplex PCR. The profile shows roughly 20,000 clones, over 65% of them singletons. Here the sequenced sample was CD4+ T cells from blood, taken before the fourth cycle of nivolumab. The receptor source for this set is a human donor with classical Hodgkin lymphoma.

The chain combines TRBV2 with TRBJ1-4; D is perhaps TRBD1 (5 bases). This CDR3 spans 16 amino acids. The germline V gene encodes CDR1 SNHLY and CDR2 FYNNEI. The V gene lost 1 base and the J gene lost 2 bases, with 11 bases spanning the gap. The DNA for the CDR3 is TGTGCCAGCAGTGAAGGGTGGGGCCAGACTAATGAAAAACTGTTTTTT. This codes for CASSEGWGQTNEKLFF.

This clone has a single count. This sequence joins TRBV7-9 and TRBJ2-7; 7 nucleotides match TRBD2. CDR3 length: 14 residues. The V segment lost 5 bases and the J segment 4 bases; nucleotides outside the gene matches: 8. Per germline, CDR1 SEHNR and CDR2 FQNEAQ (reference sequence). CDR3 DNA: TGTGCCAGCAGCCAAGGACTAGTAATGTACGAGCAGTACTTC. Encoded protein: CASSQGLVMYEQYF.

This rearrangement joins TRBV28 to TRBJ2-6; a weak D match, TRBD1 (5 bases). Germline V lookup: CDR1 MDHEN, CDR2 SYDVKM. CDR3 length: 13 amino acids. CDR3 sequence reads: CAIRDSGANVLTF. For the CDR3, the DNA is TGTGCGATCAGGGACTCTGGGGCCAACGTCCTGACTTTC.

This sequence joins TRBV11-2 and TRBJ2-7; a weak D match, TRBD2 (7 bases). Germline assignment: CDR1 SGHAT and CDR2 FQNNGV. The V end was cut by 2 bases, the J end by 2 bases, with 13 bases between. The CDR3 totals 15 residues. CDR3 amino acids: CASSLTRGAPYEQYF. The CDR3 region has the DNA TGTGCCAGCAGCTTAACCCGGGGGGCCCCCTACGAGCAGTACTTC.

The J gene is TRBJ2-3, the V gene TRBV5-1; the match to TRBD2 covers 7 bases. CDR1 and CDR2 (germline): SGHRS, YFSETQ. This CDR3 has 15 amino acids. J gave up 8 bases and V 0 bases, and 9 bases lay outside the gene matches. The chain's CDR3 is CASSLGGSQSGTQYF. The DNA of the CDR3 is TGCGCCAGCAGCTTGGGCGGGAGCCAGTCCGGTACGCAGTATTTT. Full variable domain (rest looked up from reference TRBV5-1 and TRBJ2-3): KAGVTQTPRYLIKTRGQQVTLSCSPISGHRSVSWYQQTPGQGLQFLFEYFSETQRNKGNFPGRFSGRQFSNSRSEMNVSTLELGDSALYLCASSLGGSQSGTQYFGPGTRLTVL.

This clone was seen more than once but under ten times. The chain couples TRBV10-1 to TRBJ2-7; D is perhaps TRBD1 (5 bases). CDR3 length: 14 residues. Germline CDR1 and CDR2: WNHNN and SYGVQD (reference sequence). With 0 bases removed from V and 6 bases from J, the gap between germline ends came to 12 bases. The CDR3 nucleotides are TGCGCCAGCAGTGAGTCTGACAGTCTCGGCGAGCAGTACTTC. It yields the protein CASSESDSLGEQYF.

The CDR3 DNA sequence: TGTGCCTGGAGTGTATCGTCCGGAAGGACTTCTCAGCCCCAGCATTTT. It is translated as CAWSVSSGRTSQPQHF. The chain employs TRBV30 and TRBJ1-5; D remains ambiguous. The CDR3 covers 16 residues. Trimming took 0 bases from V and 6 from J, leaving 18 bases between them. Germline CDR1 GTSNPN, CDR2 SVGIG (reference sequence).

A single count supports this clone. The V and J genes are TRBV11-3 and TRBJ2-7, with 8 bases lining up with TRBD2. The length of the CDR3 is 14 residues. V shed 2 bases and J 3 bases; nucleotides not matched to a gene: 3. CDR1 and CDR2 (germline): SGHNT, YENEEA. The CDR3 region has the DNA TGTGCCAGCAGCTTAACGCGGGGGGTCTACGAGCAGTACTTC. Protein sequence: CASSLTRGVYEQYF.

The chain recombines TRBV7-9 with TRBJ1-2; TRBD1 might be the D (5 bases). CDR3 length: 13 amino acids. Per germline, CDR1 SEHNR and CDR2 FQNEAQ (reference sequence). Trimming removed 6 bases from V and 8 bases from J, with 16 bases in between. The CDR3 sequence: CASRPDSSWGYTF. CDR3 coding DNA: TGTGCCAGCAGACCCGACAGCTCATGGGGCTACACCTTC.

The chain's CDR3 is CASSIQSGVQETQYF. CDR3 bases: TGTGCCAGCAGCATACAGAGTGGGGTCCAAGAGACCCAGTACTTC. The chain links TRBV5-4 to TRBJ2-5; D is undetermined. The germline V gene has CDR1 SGHNT and CDR2 YYREEE (reference sequence). The V and J ends lost 4 bases and 1 base respectively, with 14 bases between them. The CDR3 has 15 amino acids.

This clone was detected a few times. The identical CDR3 is also encoded by other nucleotide sequences in the sample. The chain joins TRBV5-1 to TRBJ2-7; TRBD2 matches 11 bases. There are 17 residues in the CDR3. Per the germline V gene, CDR1 is SGHRS and CDR2 is YFSETQ. With 0 bases clipped from V and 7 bases from J, the junction kept 12 bases outside the gene matches. CDR3 amino acids: CASSLAVGSGGAVEQYF. The DNA for the CDR3 is TGCGCCAGCAGCTTGGCCGTGGGTAGCGGGGGGGCTGTTGAGCAGTACTTC.

For this clone: One end of the junction is discordant with germline, which a read error may explain. The chain carries TRBV7-2 and TRBJ2-1, with TRBD2 matching over 9 bases. Germline values: CDR1 SGHTA, CDR2 FQGNSA. The CDR3 runs 16 residues. CDR3 nucleotides: TGTGCCAGCAGATTAGTCGGTAGCGGGAGTCGCAATGAGCAGTTCTTC. Its protein product is CASRLVGSGSRNEQFF.

The rearrangement links TRBV5-1 to TRBJ2-5; no definite D call. Germline V CDR1 and CDR2: SGHRS, YFSETQ. The CDR3 runs 12 residues. Trimming took off 4 bases at V and 0 bases at J, with 4 bases between the two ends. The CDR3, as DNA: TGCGCCAGCAGCCAGTACCAAGAGACCCAGTACTTC. This codes for CASSQYQETQYF.

The chain combines TRBV7-9 with TRBJ1-1; tentatively, D is TRBD1 (6 bases). The CDR3 contains 12 residues. Trimming stripped 5 bases from V and 11 bases from J, with 15 bases between. The germline gives CDR1 SEHNR, CDR2 FQNEAQ (reference sequence). The CDR3 nucleotides read TGTGCCAGCAGCCTGGGGGGCAGGGTGGCTTTCTTT. This codes for CASSLGGRVAFF.

Sample share makes this clone medium-sized. The CDR3 protein is CASSFDRARVYGYTF. CDR3 in DNA: TGTGCCAGCAGTTTCGACAGGGCGCGGGTCTATGGCTACACCTTC. This sequence joins TRBV27 and TRBJ1-2; the match to TRBD1 covers 7 bases. Trimming removed 3 bases from V and 4 bases from J; junction bases left unmatched: 8. Germline CDR1 MNHEY, CDR2 SMNVEV (reference sequence). The CDR3 loop spans 15 amino acids.

CDR3 DNA: TGTGCCAGCAGCTTCGGGCAGGGGGCCCTGTATAATTCACCCCTCCACTTT. It translates to CASSFGQGALYNSPLHF. V gene TRBV7-9 combines with J gene TRBJ1-6; TRBD1 aligns across 8 bases. The V gene's germline CDR1 is SEHNR and CDR2 FQNEAQ (reference sequence). The CDR3 extends over 17 amino acids. J gave up 4 bases and V 3 bases, and 8 bases lay outside the gene matches.

This clone was recorded a few times. V and J are TRBV18 and TRBJ2-3; 12 bases fit TRBD2. This CDR3 has 14 amino acids. CDR1 KGHSH and CDR2 LQKENI come from the germline V gene. The V gene end was trimmed by 9 bases and the J gene end by 4 bases; junction bases not matched to a gene: 5. As DNA, the CDR3 is TGTGCCAGTCGGCTAGCGGGAGGGCCAGATACGCAGTATTTT. Translation gives CASRLAGGPDTQYF.

J is TRBJ2-1 and V is TRBV5-1; TRBD1 or TRBD2 may be the D gene (6 bases each). The germline V and J ends were trimmed by 2 bases and 8 bases, with 17 bases remaining between them. CDR3 length: 15 residues. The germline V gene has CDR1 SGHRS and CDR2 YFSETQ. The CDR3 DNA sequence: TGCGCCAGCAGCTTCTCCGGGGGCCTGATCTATGAGCAGTTCTTC. Its protein product is CASSFSGGLIYEQFF.

This clone was seen only once. The V call is TRBV12-5, the J call TRBJ1-2; tentatively, D is TRBD1 (5 bases). Germline V gene data show CDR1 as LGHNT and CDR2 as FRNRAP. Trimming left V 1 base short and J 3 bases short, with 12 bases between. This CDR3 contains 15 residues. CDR3 sequence: CASGLGQPGHYGYTF. In DNA form, the CDR3 reads TGTGCTAGTGGTTTGGGACAGCCAGGACACTATGGCTACACCTTC. The entire variable domain, with the rest obtained from reference TRBV12-5 and TRBJ1-2, is as follows: DARVTQTPRHKVTEMGQEVTMRCQPILGHNTVFWYRQTMMQGLELLAYFRNRAPLDDSGMPKDRFSAEMPDATLATLKIQPSEPRDSAVYFCASGLGQPGHYGYTFGSGTRLTVV.